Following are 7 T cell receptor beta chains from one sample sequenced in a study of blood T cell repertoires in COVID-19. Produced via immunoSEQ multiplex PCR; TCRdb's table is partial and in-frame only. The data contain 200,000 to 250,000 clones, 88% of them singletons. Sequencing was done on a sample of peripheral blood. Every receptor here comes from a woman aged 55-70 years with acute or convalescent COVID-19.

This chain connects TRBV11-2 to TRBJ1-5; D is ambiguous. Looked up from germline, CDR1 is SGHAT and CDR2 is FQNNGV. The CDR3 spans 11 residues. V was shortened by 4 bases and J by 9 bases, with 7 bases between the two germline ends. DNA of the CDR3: TGTGCCAGCAGCTCGGGAGGGCCCCAGCATTTT. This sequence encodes CASSSGGPQHF.

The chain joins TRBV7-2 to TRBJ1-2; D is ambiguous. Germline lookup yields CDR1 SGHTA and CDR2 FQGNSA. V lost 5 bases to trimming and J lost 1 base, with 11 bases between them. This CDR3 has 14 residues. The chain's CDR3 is CASSPEGINYGYTF. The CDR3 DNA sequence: TGTGCCAGCAGCCCCGAGGGTATTAACTATGGCTACACCTTC.

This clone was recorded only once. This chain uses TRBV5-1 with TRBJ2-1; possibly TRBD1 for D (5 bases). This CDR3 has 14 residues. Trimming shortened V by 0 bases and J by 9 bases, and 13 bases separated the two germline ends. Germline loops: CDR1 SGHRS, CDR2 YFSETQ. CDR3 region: CASSLAQTGLEQFF. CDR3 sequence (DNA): TGCGCCAGCAGCTTGGCCCAAACAGGCCTTGAGCAGTTCTTC.

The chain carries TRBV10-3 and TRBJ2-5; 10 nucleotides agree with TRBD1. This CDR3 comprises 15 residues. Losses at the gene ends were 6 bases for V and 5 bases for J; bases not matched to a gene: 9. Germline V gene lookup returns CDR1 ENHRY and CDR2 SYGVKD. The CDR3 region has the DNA TGTGCCATCAGCGACCGGGACAGGGGAGAGGAGACCCAGTACTTC. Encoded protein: CAISDRDRGEETQYF.

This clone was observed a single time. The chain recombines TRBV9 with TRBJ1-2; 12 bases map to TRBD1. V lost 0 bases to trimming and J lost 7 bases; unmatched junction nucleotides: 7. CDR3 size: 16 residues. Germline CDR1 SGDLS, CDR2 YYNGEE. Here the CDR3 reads CASSVVEGQGAFGYTF. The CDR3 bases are TGTGCCAGCAGCGTAGTTGAGGGACAGGGGGCGTTTGGCTACACCTTC.

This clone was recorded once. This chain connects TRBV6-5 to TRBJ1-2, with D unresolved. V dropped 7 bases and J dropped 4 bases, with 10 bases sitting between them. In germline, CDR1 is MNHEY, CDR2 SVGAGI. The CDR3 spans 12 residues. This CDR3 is CASTRGVYGYTF. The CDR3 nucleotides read TGTGCCAGCACCCGCGGGGTCTATGGCTACACCTTC.

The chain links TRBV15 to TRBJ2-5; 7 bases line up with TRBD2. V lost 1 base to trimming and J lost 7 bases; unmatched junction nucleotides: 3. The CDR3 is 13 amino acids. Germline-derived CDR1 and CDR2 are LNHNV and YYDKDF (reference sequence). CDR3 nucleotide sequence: TGTGCCACCAGCAGAGGCGGGAGTGGGACCCAGTACTTC. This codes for CATSRGGSGTQYF.